What follows are 24 T cell receptor beta chains derived from one specimen sequenced in a study of blood T cell repertoires in COVID-19. This table comes from immunoSEQ multiplex PCR, and its TCRdb copy is limited to in-frame clones, with some not included. Of 300,000 to 400,000 clones listed, 65% to 90% are singletons. The source material was peripheral blood. The source is a human donor in a cohort sampled during active COVID-19.

This chain joins TRBV14 and TRBJ2-3; 10 bases are shared with TRBD2. This CDR3 region has 14 residues. The V segment lost 4 bases and the J segment 4 bases; nucleotides outside the gene matches: 2. In germline, CDR1 is SGHDN, CDR2 FVKESK. The DNA for the CDR3 is TGTGCCAGCAGCCCAGCGGGGGGGCCAGATACGCAGTATTTT. Protein sequence: CASSPAGGPDTQYF. Full variable domain (remainder filled in from reference TRBV14 and TRBJ2-3): EAGVTQFPSHSVIEKGQTVTLRCDPISGHDNLYWYRRVMGKEIKFLLHFVKESKQDESGMPNNRFLAERTGGTYSTLKVQPAELEDSGVYFCASSPAGGPDTQYFGPGTRLTVL.

The gene calls are TRBV29-1 and TRBJ1-2; D perhaps matches TRBD1 (6 bases). The ends were cut back, 4 bases at V and 4 bases at J, with 13 bases in the middle. The V gene's germline CDR1 is SQVTM and CDR2 ANQGSEA. This CDR3 spans 13 amino acids. The CDR3 DNA follows: TGCAGCGTTGCAGACAGGTATCCCTATGGCTACACCTTC. Translated, it gives CSVADRYPYGYTF.

The sample holds a few counts of this clone. This chain joins TRBV20-1 and TRBJ2-7; a weak D match, TRBD1 (5 bases). The germline CDR1 and CDR2 sequences are DFQATT and SNEGSKA (reference sequence). The CDR3 has 11 amino acids. The V end lost 2 bases, the J end lost 6 bases, and 8 bases lay between the germline ends. The CDR3 bases are TGCAGTGCTAGAAGGGGATCCGAGCAGTACTTC. It codes for CSARRGSEQYF.

This chain links TRBV9 with TRBJ2-3, with 12 bases matching TRBD2. Germline loops: CDR1 SGDLS, CDR2 YYNGEE. This CDR3 has 16 amino acids. J was trimmed by 6 bases and V by 3 bases; bases with no gene match: 8. CDR3: CASSAGLAGRRDTQYF. In DNA form, the CDR3 reads TGTGCCAGCAGCGCCGGACTAGCGGGGCGGAGGGATACGCAGTATTTT.

CDR3 sequence reads: CASSVGTIEEQYF. The CDR3, as DNA: TGTGCCAGCAGTGTAGGGACAATAGAAGAGCAGTACTTC. This sequence joins TRBV2 and TRBJ2-7; D is possibly TRBD1 (6 bases). In germline, CDR1 is SNHLY, CDR2 FYNNEI. The CDR3 sequence is 13 residues long. V dropped 4 bases and J dropped 7 bases, with 14 bases sitting between them.

This clone was counted a single time. This rearrangement joins TRBV27 to TRBJ1-6, with D unresolved. V was shortened by 0 bases and J by 7 bases, with 10 bases between the two germline ends. From germline, CDR1 is MNHEY and CDR2 SMNVEV (reference sequence). The CDR3 covers 15 residues. The CDR3 sequence: CASSLSRPENSPLHF. The CDR3 DNA sequence: TGTGCCAGCAGTTTATCCAGGCCGGAAAATTCACCCCTCCACTTT.

The V and J genes are TRBV7-9 and TRBJ1-4, with 9 bases lining up with TRBD1. CDR3 length: 16 amino acids. Looked up from germline, CDR1 is SEHNR and CDR2 is FQNEAQ (reference sequence). V shed 1 base and J 8 bases; nucleotides not matched to a gene: 8. CDR3 coding DNA: TGTGCCAGCAGCTTAGGAGACAGGGGGGGAAGCGAAAAACTGTTTTTT. Translating it yields CASSLGDRGGSEKLFF. The complete variable domain, with remaining parts taken from reference TRBV7-9 and TRBJ1-4, reads DTGVSQNPRHKITKRGQNVTFRCDPISEHNRLYWYRQTLGQGPEFLTYFQNEAQLEKSRLLSDRFSAERPKGSFSTLEIQRTEQGDSAMYLCASSLGDRGGSEKLFFGSGTQLSVL.

The V and J genes are TRBV15 and TRBJ1-1; D gene unclear. Trimming removed 0 bases from V and 1 base from J, with 6 bases in between. The CDR3 is 14 amino acids. CDR1 LNHNV and CDR2 YYDKDF come from the germline V gene (reference sequence). CDR3 coding DNA: TGTGCCACCAGCAGAGAGGCCGAGAACACTGAAGCTTTCTTT. Protein product: CATSREAENTEAFF.

Only a few counts were recorded for this clone. The chain links TRBV7-9 to TRBJ1-5, with D possibly TRBD1 on 5 matching bases. Germline loops: CDR1 SEHNR, CDR2 FQNEAQ (reference sequence). There are 14 residues in the CDR3. V lost 5 bases and J lost 1, with 9 bases in between. CDR3 sequence reads: CASSGTRSNQPQHF. For the CDR3, the DNA is TGTGCCAGCAGCGGGACTCGAAGCAATCAGCCCCAGCATTTT.

The chain's CDR3 is CASRGDTWNTEAFF. As DNA, the CDR3 is TGTGCCAGTAGAGGGGACACCTGGAACACTGAAGCTTTCTTT. This chain joins TRBV19 and TRBJ1-1; D is possibly TRBD1 (6 bases). Germline loops: CDR1 LNHDA, CDR2 SQIVND (reference sequence). Trimming shortened V by 6 bases and J by 1 base, and 12 bases separated the two germline ends. This CDR3 comprises 14 residues.

The chain uses TRBV5-6 and TRBJ1-2, with a weak D call TRBD1 (5 bases). Germline V gene lookup returns CDR1 SGHDT and CDR2 YYEEEE. There are 13 residues in the CDR3. The V end lost 2 bases, the J end lost 4 bases, and 9 bases lay between the germline ends. In DNA form, the CDR3 reads TGTGCCAGCAGCTTAGGACATTCCTATGGCTACACCTTC. This translates into CASSLGHSYGYTF.

This chain uses TRBV30 with TRBJ2-3; D possibly corresponds to TRBD1 (5 bases). V was trimmed by 1 base and J by 3 bases, leaving 17 bases between them. The germline V gene has CDR1 GTSNPN and CDR2 SVGIG (reference sequence). This CDR3 comprises 16 residues. The CDR3 bases are TGTGCCTGGAGTGAAGTCGCAGGGCAGTGGACAGATACGCAGTATTTT. Encoded protein: CAWSEVAGQWTDTQYF.

The chain links TRBV30 to TRBJ1-3; D not resolved. V shed 0 bases and J shed 0 bases, with 9 bases lying between them. Per the germline V gene, CDR1 is GTSNPN and CDR2 is SVGIG (reference sequence). The CDR3 totals 15 residues. The CDR3 protein is CAWSVAGISGNTIYF. CDR3 sequence (DNA): TGTGCCTGGAGTGTGGCGGGGATCTCTGGAAACACCATATATTTT.

The gene calls are TRBV5-1 and TRBJ2-1, with 9 bases aligning to TRBD2. The germline gives CDR1 SGHRS, CDR2 YFSETQ. The CDR3 runs 15 residues. J lost 9 bases, V lost 0 bases, and 7 bases had no gene match. The CDR3 nucleotides read TGCGCCAGCAGCTTGGCCGGTCTAGCGGGGTCTGAGCAGTTCTTC. Translated, it gives CASSLAGLAGSEQFF. Combining the CDR3 with reference TRBV5-1 and TRBJ2-1 gives the whole variable domain KAGVTQTPRYLIKTRGQQVTLSCSPISGHRSVSWYQQTPGQGLQFLFEYFSETQRNKGNFPGRFSGRQFSNSRSEMNVSTLELGDSALYLCASSLAGLAGSEQFFGPGTRLTVL.

There are a few counts of this clone. The V and J genes are TRBV10-3 and TRBJ1-2; 9 bases line up with TRBD1. The trim removed 0 bases at V and 3 bases at J, leaving 5 bases unmatched. The CDR3 sequence is 16 residues long. The germline CDR1 and CDR2 sequences are ENHRY and SYGVKD. CDR3 sequence (DNA): TGTGCCATCAGTGAGTCTGGGGGACAGGGTTACTATGGCTACACCTTC. The encoded protein is CAISESGGQGYYGYTF.

This clone is a singleton in its sample. The chain links TRBV19 to TRBJ2-1; tentatively, D is TRBD2 (5 bases). The CDR3 has 17 residues. In germline, CDR1 is LNHDA, CDR2 SQIVND (reference sequence). V lost 4 bases to trimming and J lost 0 bases, with 16 bases between them. CDR3 residues: CASSRALDLSSYNEQFF. The CDR3 bases are TGTGCCAGTAGTAGAGCTCTGGACTTAAGCTCCTACAATGAGCAGTTCTTC.

This clone was recorded once. The J gene is TRBJ1-3, the V gene TRBV29-1; maybe TRBD1 (5 bases). Germline V gene lookup returns CDR1 SQVTM and CDR2 ANQGSEA. The ends were cut back, 5 bases at V and 4 bases at J, with 12 bases in the middle. The CDR3 is 13 residues long. Written as DNA, the CDR3 is TGCAGCGTTCGGGGGTCGTCGGGAAACACCATATATTTT. It specifies CSVRGSSGNTIYF.

This rearrangement joins TRBV5-1 to TRBJ2-2, with a tentative D call TRBD2 (5 bases). V was cut by 4 bases and J by 5 bases, with 6 bases left in between. There are 12 residues in the CDR3. From germline, CDR1 is SGHRS and CDR2 YFSETQ. The CDR3 coding sequence is TGCGCCAGCAGCCCGGGAACCGGGGAGCTGTTTTTT. Its translation: CASSPGTGELFF. Supplemented by reference TRBV5-1 and TRBJ2-2, the full variable domain reads KAGVTQTPRYLIKTRGQQVTLSCSPISGHRSVSWYQQTPGQGLQFLFEYFSETQRNKGNFPGRFSGRQFSNSRSEMNVSTLELGDSALYLCASSPGTGELFFGEGSRLTVL.

The chain has TRBV5-8 and TRBJ2-1; a possible D gene is TRBD2 (5 bases). V lost 6 bases to trimming and J lost 0 bases, with 13 bases between them. CDR1 and CDR2 from the germline V gene are SGHTS and YDEGEE. CDR3 length: 15 amino acids. The CDR3 nucleotides read TGTGCCAGCAACCTTCGGGGAAGCTCCTACAATGAGCAGTTCTTC. Residues: CASNLRGSSYNEQFF.

This clone occurred a few times. The chain uses TRBV5-1 and TRBJ1-1; D possibly corresponds to TRBD1 (6 bases). The germline V gene encodes CDR1 SGHRS and CDR2 YFSETQ. CDR3 length: 14 residues. V gave up 4 bases and J gave up 3 bases, with 13 bases separating them. CDR3 in amino acids: CASSTTGTDTEAFF. The DNA of the CDR3 is TGCGCCAGCAGCACAACAGGGACGGACACTGAAGCTTTCTTT.

This clone was counted once. V usage is TRBV7-3 and J usage is TRBJ2-3, with D maybe TRBD1 (7 bases). Trimming stripped 4 bases from V and 5 bases from J, with 10 bases between. CDR1 is SGHTA, CDR2 FQGTGA, per germline. The CDR3 totals 13 residues. CDR3 amino acids: CASSSQGGDTQYF. The CDR3 DNA follows: TGTGCCAGCAGCTCCCAGGGGGGAGATACGCAGTATTTT.

As concerns this clone: Other DNA sequences in this specimen translate into the identical CDR3. This chain joins TRBV18 and TRBJ2-2; possible D gene TRBD2, 6 bases. Germline V lookup: CDR1 KGHSH, CDR2 LQKENI. The length of the CDR3 is 16 residues. The V gene lost 0 bases and the J gene lost 1 base, with 9 bases spanning the gap. CDR3 coding DNA: TGTGCCAGCTCACCACCGGGGGGTCTGAACACCGGGGAGCTGTTTTTT. It yields the protein CASSPPGGLNTGELFF.

The chain has TRBV7-6 and TRBJ1-5; TRBD1 is a possible D gene (5 bases). V was trimmed by 1 base and J by 5 bases, leaving 12 bases between them. Germline V gene sequence: CDR1 SGHVS, CDR2 FNYEAQ. The CDR3 consists of 15 residues. The CDR3 region has the DNA TGTGCCAGCAGCTTAGAAGGGAGGGGTGATCAGCCCCAGCATTTT. This codes for CASSLEGRGDQPQHF.

This clone is a singleton in its sample. The chain links TRBV6-1 to TRBJ2-7; TRBD1 is a possible D gene (5 bases). Germline values: CDR1 MNHNS, CDR2 SASEGT. This CDR3 has 13 residues. With 2 bases removed from V and 3 bases from J, the gap between germline ends came to 8 bases. The CDR3 sequence: CASSEKGHYEQYF. For the CDR3, the DNA is TGTGCCAGCAGTGAAAAGGGGCACTACGAGCAGTACTTC.